Below, one T cell receptor (beta chain) is given with its context. Its antigen remains undetermined. The input lacks base qualities; no much larger clone sits a single base away. Unmatched junction bases come to 8, with V trimmed by 4 bases and J by 7 bases. For CDR1 and CDR2, the germline V gene lists SGHRS and YFSETQ. Reading from cysteine to phenylalanine, the CDR3 counts 15 amino acids. This entry keeps only the CDR3 DNA: 45 bases, framed from base 1. The TCR beta CDR3 regions were amplified from RNA transcripts. The first round of RT-PCR for the TCR CDR3 was performed with the HTBI primer set and the Qiagen OneStep RT-PCR kit. Libraries were constructed in a second round of multiplex PCR, after which size selection and purification were performed. Paired-end sequencing of the libraries was performed with 100 bp reads on an Illumina HiSeq2000. Per the authors' processing: SOAPnuke was used to process the raw data, removing reads that contained adapters or uncalled bases, had a mean Phred below 15, or lacked an exact match to the constant primer or identifier. High-quality paired reads were merged using COPE v1.2.5, and each unique nucleotide sequence was defined as a clonotype. MiTCR v1.1 was used to align clonotypes to the IMGT TRBV, TRBD and TRBJ reference segments. The analysis included only V-J combinations with a frequency above 0.0001, which together covered more than 99% of the repertoires. A TCS score was defined as the ratio between F50 (clonal expansion) and ExV (chaos), using BLOSUM62-based TCRdist between CDR3 peptides within each V-J. Welch's t-statistics and random forest reduced several hundred V-J features to 10 to 15, which were used in a naive Bayes classifier (R e1071). The public sequencing data were trimmed at Q25 with fastp and processed into clonotypes with MiXCR by TCRdb, which kept only in-frame beta chains. For every CDR3 protein sequence, its rows merge into one entry that carries the most common genes and DNA. The V and J calls and clone size come from TCRdb's table, not from the authors' own analysis. The sample table records about 270,000 distinct CDR3 sequences; over 20% of these occur just once. The ten largest account for around two thirds of the sample.

This entry is derived from a study of T cells in Graves' hyperthyroidism and ophthalmopathy (dated by TCRdb to the late 2010s). Turning to the overall study: Peripheral blood was sampled at the time of initial diagnosis, prior to any treatment. To identify distinguishing TCR V-J signatures, a discovery cohort of about 100 patients was used, comprising 43 with Graves' ophthalmopathy and 55 to 65 with stable Graves' hyperthyroidism. Whether ophthalmopathy could be predicted prospectively was tested in an independent validation cohort made up of approximately 19 hyperthyroidism patients plus 17 patients who later progressed to ophthalmopathy. The 85 to 100 discovery patients were divided at random into training and test sets in a 7:3 ratio. In addition, the study compared T-cell repertoires in thyroid tissue and in blood from about 6 Graves' hyperthyroidism patients. After sampling, hyperthyroidism patients received methimazole starting at 30 mg daily, and ophthalmopathy patients received high-dose intravenous methylprednisolone. According to the paper, TCR Vbeta CDR3 sequencing was carried out on about 140 peripheral blood samples, which came from approximately 43 ophthalmopathy, under 80 hyperthyroidism and roughly 17 progressor patients. The paper's findings and limits, for the study overall: No statistical method was used to set the sample size in advance, and investigators knew the group allocation. Blood samples also contained most of the expanded thyroid clonotypes (frequency above 0.001), which suggests that blood repertoires may reflect thyroid immune responses. In cross-validation, a model built on a 13 V-J signature told ophthalmopathy apart from stable hyperthyroidism with under 90% sensitivity and approximately 81% specificity, and in testing the same model reached 80%/75%. In validation, the model predicted progression to ophthalmopathy with approximately 69% sensitivity and roughly 75% specificity, a median of approximately 6.7 months before onset.

Moderately to severely active disease, a Clinical Activity Score of at least 3, a NOSPECS grade of at least 4, and a duration under 3 months were present in ophthalmopathy patients. Patients with uncontrolled infections, other autoimmune diseases, pregnancy or lactation were excluded. Clinical symptoms, serum thyroxine and TRAb, thyroid ultrasound, and orbital computed tomography formed the basis for the diagnoses. Ficoll-Paque density gradient centrifugation was used to isolate PBMCs from about 10 ml of fresh peripheral blood. Total RNA was extracted with Trizol reagent, and quality was checked on an Agilent 2100 Bioanalyzer.

The origin of this receptor is a man aged 25-45 years with Graves' ophthalmopathy. The specimen sequenced was blood. The sequence joins TRBV5-1 to TRBJ2-2, with TRBD2 identical over 9 junction bases. DNA sequence: TGCGCCAGCAGCATTTTAGCGGGAGTCGACGGGGAGCTGTTTTTT. Protein translation: CASSILAGVDGELFF.